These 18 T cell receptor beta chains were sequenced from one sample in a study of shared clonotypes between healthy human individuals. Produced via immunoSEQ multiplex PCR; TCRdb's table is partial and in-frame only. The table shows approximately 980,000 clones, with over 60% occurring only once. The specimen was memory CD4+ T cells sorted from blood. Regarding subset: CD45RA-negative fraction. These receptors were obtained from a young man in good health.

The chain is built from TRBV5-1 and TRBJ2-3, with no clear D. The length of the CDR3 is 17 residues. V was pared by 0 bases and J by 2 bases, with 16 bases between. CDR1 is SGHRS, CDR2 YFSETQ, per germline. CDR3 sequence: CASSLGIRSLSTDTQYF. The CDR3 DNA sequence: TGCGCCAGCAGCTTGGGGATTCGAAGCCTGTCCACAGATACGCAGTATTTT. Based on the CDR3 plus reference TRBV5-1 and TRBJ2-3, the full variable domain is KAGVTQTPRYLIKTRGQQVTLSCSPISGHRSVSWYQQTPGQGLQFLFEYFSETQRNKGNFPGRFSGRQFSNSRSEMNVSTLELGDSALYLCASSLGIRSLSTDTQYFGPGTRLTVL.

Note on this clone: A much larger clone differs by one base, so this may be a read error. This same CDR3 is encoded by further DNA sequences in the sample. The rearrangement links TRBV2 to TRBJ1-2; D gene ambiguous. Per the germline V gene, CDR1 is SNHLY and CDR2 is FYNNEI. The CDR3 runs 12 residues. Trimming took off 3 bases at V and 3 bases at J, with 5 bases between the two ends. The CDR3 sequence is CASSDGDYGYTF. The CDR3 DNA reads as TGTGCCAGCAGTGACGGGGACTATGGCTACACCTTC.

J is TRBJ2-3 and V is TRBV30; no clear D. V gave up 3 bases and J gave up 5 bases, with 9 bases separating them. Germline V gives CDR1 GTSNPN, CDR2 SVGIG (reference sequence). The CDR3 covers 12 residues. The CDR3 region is CAWRVVRDTQYF. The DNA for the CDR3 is TGTGCCTGGAGGGTTGTAAGAGATACGCAGTATTTT.

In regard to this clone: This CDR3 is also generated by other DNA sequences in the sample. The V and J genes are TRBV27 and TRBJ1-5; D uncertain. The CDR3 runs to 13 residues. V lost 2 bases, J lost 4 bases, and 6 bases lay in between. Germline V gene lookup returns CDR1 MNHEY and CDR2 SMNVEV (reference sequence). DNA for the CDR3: TGTGCCAGCAGTTTACAGACAAATCAGCCCCAGCATTTT. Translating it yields CASSLQTNQPQHF.

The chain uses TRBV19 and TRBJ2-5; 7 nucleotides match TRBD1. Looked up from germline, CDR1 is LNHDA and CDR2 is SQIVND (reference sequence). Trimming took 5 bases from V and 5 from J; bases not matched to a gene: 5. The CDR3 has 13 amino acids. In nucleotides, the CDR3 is TGTGCCAGTAGTGAGGGGGCAAGTGAGACCCAGTACTTC. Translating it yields CASSEGASETQYF.

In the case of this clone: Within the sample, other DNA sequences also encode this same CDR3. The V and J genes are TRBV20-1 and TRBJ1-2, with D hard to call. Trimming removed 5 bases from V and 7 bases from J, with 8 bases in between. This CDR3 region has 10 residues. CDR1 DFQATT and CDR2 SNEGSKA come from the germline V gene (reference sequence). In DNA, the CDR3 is TGCAGTGCTCCACTAGGTGGCTACACCTTC. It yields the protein CSAPLGGYTF.

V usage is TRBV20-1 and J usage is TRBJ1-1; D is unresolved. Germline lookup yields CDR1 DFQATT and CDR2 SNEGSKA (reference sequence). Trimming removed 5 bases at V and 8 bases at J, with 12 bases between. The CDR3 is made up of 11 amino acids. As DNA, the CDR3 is TGCAGTGCTCCCCGGCAGGTAGAAGCTTTCTTT. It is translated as CSAPRQVEAFF.

DNA for the CDR3: TGTGCCTGGGAGGTGGCAGTTAATTCACCCCTCCACTTT. This encodes CAWEVAVNSPLHF. The gene calls are TRBV30 and TRBJ1-6, with D unclear. This CDR3 spans 13 amino acids. V lost 5 bases to trimming and J lost 6 bases, with 11 bases between them. CDR1 GTSNPN and CDR2 SVGIG come from the germline V gene (reference sequence). The full variable domain, completed using reference TRBV30 and TRBJ1-6, is SQTIHQWPATLVQPVGSPLSLECTVEGTSNPNLYWYRQAAGRGLQLLFYSVGIGQISSEVPQNLSASRPQDRQFILSSKKLLLSDSGFYLCAWEVAVNSPLHFGNGTRLTVT.

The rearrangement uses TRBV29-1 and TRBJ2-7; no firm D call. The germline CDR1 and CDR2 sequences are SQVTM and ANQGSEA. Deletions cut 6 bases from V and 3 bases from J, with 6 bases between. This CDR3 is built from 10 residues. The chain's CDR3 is CSVYDYEQYF. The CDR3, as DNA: TGCAGCGTCTACGACTACGAGCAGTACTTC.

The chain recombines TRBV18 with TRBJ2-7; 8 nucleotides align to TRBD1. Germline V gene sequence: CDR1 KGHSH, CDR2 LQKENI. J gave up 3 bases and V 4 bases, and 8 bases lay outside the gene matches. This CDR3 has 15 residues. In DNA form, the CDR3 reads TGTGCCAGCTCACAGGCCCCGGGACAGGACTACGAGCAGTACTTC. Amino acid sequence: CASSQAPGQDYEQYF.

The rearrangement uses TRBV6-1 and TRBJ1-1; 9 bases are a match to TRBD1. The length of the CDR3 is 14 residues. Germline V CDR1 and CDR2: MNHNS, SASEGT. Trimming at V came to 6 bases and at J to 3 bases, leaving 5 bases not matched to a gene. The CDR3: CASRTGGIDTEAFF. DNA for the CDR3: TGTGCCAGCAGGACAGGGGGAATCGACACTGAAGCTTTCTTT.

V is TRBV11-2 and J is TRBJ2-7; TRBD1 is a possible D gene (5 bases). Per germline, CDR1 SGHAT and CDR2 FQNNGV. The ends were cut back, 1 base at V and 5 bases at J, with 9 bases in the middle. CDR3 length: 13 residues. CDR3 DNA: TGTGCCAGCAGCTTAGCTCAGGGTAACGAGCAGTACTTC. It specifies CASSLAQGNEQYF.

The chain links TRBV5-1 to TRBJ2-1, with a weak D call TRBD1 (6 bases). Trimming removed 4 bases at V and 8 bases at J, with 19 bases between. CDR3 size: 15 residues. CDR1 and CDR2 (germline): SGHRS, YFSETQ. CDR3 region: CASSRTDRLGDEQFF. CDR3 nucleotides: TGCGCCAGCAGCCGTACAGACAGGCTTGGGGATGAGCAGTTCTTC.

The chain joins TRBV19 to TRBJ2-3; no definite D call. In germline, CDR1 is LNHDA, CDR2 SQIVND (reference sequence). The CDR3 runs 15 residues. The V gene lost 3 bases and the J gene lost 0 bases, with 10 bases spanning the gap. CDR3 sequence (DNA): TGTGCCAGTAGTATCGGCAATCCTAGCACAGATACGCAGTATTTT. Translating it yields CASSIGNPSTDTQYF.

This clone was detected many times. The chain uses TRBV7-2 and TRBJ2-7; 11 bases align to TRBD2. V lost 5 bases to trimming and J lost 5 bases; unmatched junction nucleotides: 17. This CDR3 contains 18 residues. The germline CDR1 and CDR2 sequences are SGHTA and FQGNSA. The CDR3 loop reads CASSPGLTSGIYGHEQYF. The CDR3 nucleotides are TGTGCCAGCAGCCCCGGGCTGACTAGCGGGATCTATGGCCACGAGCAGTACTTC.

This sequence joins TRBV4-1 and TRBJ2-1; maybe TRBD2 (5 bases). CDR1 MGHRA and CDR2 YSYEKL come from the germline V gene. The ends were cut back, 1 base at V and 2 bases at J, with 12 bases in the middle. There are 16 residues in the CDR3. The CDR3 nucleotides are TGCGCCAGCAGCCAAGCCGCTAGCAATACCTACAATGAGCAGTTCTTC. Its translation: CASSQAASNTYNEQFF.

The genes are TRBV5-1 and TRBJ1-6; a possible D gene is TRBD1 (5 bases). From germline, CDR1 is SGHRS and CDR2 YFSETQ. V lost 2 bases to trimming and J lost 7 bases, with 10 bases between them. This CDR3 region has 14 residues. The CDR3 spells CASSFDGGNSPLHF. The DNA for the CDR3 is TGCGCCAGCAGCTTTGATGGGGGAAATTCACCCCTCCACTTT.

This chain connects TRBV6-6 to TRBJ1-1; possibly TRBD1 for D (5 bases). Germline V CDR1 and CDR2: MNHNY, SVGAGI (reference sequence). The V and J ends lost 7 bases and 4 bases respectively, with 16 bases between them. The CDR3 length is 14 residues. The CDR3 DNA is TGTGCCAGCATCAAACCCCAGGGTTTCACTGAAGCTTTCTTT. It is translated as CASIKPQGFTEAFF.